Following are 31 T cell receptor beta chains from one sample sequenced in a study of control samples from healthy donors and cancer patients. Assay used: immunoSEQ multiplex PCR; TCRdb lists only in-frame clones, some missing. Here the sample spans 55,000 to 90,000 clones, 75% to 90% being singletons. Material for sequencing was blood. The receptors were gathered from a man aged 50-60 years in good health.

The CDR3 is CAWSVPDAGTDTQYF. The DNA of the CDR3 is TGTGCCTGGAGTGTACCGGACGCAGGCACAGATACGCAGTATTTT. The chain is built from TRBV30 and TRBJ2-3; D uncertain. In germline, CDR1 is GTSNPN, CDR2 SVGIG (reference sequence). There are 15 residues in the CDR3. Trimming removed 0 bases at V and 1 base at J, with 11 bases between.

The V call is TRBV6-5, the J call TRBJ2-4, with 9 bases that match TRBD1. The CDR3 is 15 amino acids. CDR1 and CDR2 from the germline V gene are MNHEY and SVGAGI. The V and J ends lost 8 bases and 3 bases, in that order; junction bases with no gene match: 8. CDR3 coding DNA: TGTGCCAGCGGTACAGACAGGGGGGACAAAAACATTCAGTACTTC. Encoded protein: CASGTDRGDKNIQYF.

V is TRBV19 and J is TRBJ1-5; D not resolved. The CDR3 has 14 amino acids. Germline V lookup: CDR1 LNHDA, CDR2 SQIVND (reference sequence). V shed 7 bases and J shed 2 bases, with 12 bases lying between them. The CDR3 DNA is TGTGCCAGTATTTCAGTTGGTGGCAATCAGCCCCAGCATTTT. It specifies CASISVGGNQPQHF. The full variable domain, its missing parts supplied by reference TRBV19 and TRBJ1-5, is DGGITQSPKYLFRKEGQNVTLSCEQNLNHDAMYWYRQDPGQGLRLIYYSQIVNDFQKGDIAEGYSVSREKKESFPLTVTSAQKNPTAFYLCASISVGGNQPQHFGDGTRLSIL.

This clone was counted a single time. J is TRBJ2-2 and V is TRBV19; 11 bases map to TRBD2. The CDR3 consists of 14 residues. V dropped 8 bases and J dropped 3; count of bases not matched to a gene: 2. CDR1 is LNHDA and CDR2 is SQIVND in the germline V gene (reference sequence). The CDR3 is CASVLAGDTGELFF. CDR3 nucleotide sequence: TGTGCCAGTGTACTAGCGGGGGACACCGGGGAGCTGTTTTTT.

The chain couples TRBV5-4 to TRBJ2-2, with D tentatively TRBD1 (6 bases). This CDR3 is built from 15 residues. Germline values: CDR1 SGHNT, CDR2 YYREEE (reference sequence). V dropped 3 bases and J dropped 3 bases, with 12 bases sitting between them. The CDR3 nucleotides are TGTGCCAGCAGCTCCGACAGGTCTTACACCGGGGAGCTGTTTTTT. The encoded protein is CASSSDRSYTGELFF.

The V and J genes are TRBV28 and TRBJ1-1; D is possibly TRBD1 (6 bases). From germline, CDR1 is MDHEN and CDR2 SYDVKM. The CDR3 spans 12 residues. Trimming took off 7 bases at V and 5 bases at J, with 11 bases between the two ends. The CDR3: CASNIGGTEAFF. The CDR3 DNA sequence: TGTGCCAGCAATATAGGGGGAACTGAAGCTTTCTTT.

The CDR3 loop reads CATHDRNRNEQFF. CDR3 nucleotide sequence: TGTGCCACCCACGACAGGAACCGCAATGAGCAGTTCTTC. The V call is TRBV19, the J call TRBJ2-1; weak D call: TRBD1 (6 bases). V shed 10 bases and J shed 6 bases, with 16 bases lying between them. Germline loops: CDR1 LNHDA, CDR2 SQIVND (reference sequence). There are 13 residues in the CDR3. Looking up the rest from reference TRBV19 and TRBJ2-1 gives the full variable domain: DGGITQSPKYLFRKEGQNVTLSCEQNLNHDAMYWYRQDPGQGLRLIYYSQIVNDFQKGDIAEGYSVSREKKESFPLTVTSAQKNPTAFYLCATHDRNRNEQFFGPGTRLTVL.

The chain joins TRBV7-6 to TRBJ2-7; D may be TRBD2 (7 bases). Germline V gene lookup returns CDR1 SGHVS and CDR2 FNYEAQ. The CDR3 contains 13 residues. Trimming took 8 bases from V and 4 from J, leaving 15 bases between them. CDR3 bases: TGTGCCAGCGCGATGGGGGGGGCATACGAGCAGTACTTC. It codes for CASAMGGAYEQYF.

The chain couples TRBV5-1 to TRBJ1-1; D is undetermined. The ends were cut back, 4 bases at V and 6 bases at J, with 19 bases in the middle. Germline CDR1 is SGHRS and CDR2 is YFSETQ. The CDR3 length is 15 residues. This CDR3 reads CASSTRWGGTSEAFF. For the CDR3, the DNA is TGCGCCAGCAGCACCCGATGGGGTGGAACGTCTGAAGCTTTCTTT.

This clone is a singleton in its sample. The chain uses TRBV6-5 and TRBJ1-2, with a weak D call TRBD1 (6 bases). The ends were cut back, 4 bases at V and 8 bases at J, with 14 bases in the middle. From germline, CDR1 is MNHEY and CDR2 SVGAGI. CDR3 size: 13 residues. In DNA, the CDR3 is TGTGCCAGCAGTTCGTCGGGGGCGGAGGGCTACACCTTC. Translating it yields CASSSSGAEGYTF.

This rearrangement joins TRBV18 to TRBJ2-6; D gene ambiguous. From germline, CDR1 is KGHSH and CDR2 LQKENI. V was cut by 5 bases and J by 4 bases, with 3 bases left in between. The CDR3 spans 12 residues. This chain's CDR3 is CASSSGANVLTF. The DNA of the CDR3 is TGTGCCAGCTCATCGGGGGCCAACGTCCTGACTTTC.

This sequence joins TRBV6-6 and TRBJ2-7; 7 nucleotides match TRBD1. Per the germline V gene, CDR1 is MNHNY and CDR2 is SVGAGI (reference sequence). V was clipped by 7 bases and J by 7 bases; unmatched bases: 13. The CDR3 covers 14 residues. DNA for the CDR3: TGTGCCAGCACCTCGGACAGGTCCGTACGGGAGCAGTACTTC. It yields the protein CASTSDRSVREQYF.

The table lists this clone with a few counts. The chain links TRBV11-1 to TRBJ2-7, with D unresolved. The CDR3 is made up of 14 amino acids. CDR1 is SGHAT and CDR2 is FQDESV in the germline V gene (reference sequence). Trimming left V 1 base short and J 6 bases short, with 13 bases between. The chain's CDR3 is CASSLGGSTSEQYF. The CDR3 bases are TGTGCCAGCAGCTTAGGGGGTAGCACCTCCGAGCAGTACTTC.

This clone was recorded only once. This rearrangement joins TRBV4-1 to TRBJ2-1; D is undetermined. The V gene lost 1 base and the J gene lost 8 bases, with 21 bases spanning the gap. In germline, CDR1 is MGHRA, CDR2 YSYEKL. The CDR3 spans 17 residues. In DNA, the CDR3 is TGCGCCAGCAGCCAAGTAAACCTTGTGGCGTTTGGCGATGAGCAGTTCTTC. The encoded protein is CASSQVNLVAFGDEQFF.

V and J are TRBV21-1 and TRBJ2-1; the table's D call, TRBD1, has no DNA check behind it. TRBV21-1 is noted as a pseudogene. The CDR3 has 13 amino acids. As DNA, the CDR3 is TGTGCCCCTAAGGGGGACAGGTCGAGTGAGCAGTTCTTC. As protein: CAPKGDRSSEQFF.

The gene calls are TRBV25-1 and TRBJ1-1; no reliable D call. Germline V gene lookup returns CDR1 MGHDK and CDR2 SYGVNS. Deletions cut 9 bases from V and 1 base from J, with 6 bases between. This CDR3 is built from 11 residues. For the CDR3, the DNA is TGTGCCAGTTGTAGGAACACTGAAGCTTTCTTT. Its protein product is CASCRNTEAFF.

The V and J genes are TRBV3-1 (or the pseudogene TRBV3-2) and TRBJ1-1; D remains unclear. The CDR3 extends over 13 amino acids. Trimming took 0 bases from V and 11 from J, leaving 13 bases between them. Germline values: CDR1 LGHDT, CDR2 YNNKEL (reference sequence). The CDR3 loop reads CASSQDTGGGAFF. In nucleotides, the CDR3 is TGTGCCAGCAGCCAAGATACGGGAGGAGGGGCTTTCTTT.

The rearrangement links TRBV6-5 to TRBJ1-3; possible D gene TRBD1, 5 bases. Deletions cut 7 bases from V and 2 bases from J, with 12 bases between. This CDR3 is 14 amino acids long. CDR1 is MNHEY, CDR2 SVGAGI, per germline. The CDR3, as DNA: TGTGCCAGCAAAGGGGCGAAAACTGGAAACACCATATATTTT. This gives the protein CASKGAKTGNTIYF.

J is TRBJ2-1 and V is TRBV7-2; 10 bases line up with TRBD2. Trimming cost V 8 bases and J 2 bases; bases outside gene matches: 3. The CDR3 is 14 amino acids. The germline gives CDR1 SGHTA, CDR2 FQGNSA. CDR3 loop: CASLAGAAYNEQFF. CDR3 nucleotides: TGTGCCAGCCTAGCGGGAGCGGCCTACAATGAGCAGTTCTTC.

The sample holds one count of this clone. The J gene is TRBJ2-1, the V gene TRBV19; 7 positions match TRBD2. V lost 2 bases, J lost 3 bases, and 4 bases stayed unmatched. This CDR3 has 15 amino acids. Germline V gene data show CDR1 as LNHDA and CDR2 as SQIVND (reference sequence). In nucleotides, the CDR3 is TGTGCCAGTAGTATAACGGGGGGACTCTACAATGAGCAGTTCTTC. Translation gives CASSITGGLYNEQFF.

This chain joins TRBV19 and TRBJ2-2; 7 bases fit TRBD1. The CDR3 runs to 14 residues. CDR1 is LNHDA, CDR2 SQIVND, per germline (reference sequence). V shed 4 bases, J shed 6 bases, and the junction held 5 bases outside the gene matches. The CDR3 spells CASSRPGGSGELFF. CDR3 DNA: TGTGCCAGTAGTAGGCCAGGGGGATCCGGGGAGCTGTTTTTT.

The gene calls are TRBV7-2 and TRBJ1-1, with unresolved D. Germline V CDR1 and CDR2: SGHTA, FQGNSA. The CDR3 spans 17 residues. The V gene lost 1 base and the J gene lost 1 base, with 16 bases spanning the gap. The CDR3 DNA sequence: TGTGCCAGCAGCTTAGTAGGATTCACGGGCCCGAACACTGAAGCTTTCTTT. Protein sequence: CASSLVGFTGPNTEAFF.

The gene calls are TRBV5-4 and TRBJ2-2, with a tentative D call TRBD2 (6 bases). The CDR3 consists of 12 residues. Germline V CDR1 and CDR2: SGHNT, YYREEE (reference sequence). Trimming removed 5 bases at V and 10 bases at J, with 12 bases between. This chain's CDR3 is CASSRWGEELFF. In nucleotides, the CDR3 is TGTGCCAGCAGTCGGTGGGGGGAGGAGCTGTTTTTT.

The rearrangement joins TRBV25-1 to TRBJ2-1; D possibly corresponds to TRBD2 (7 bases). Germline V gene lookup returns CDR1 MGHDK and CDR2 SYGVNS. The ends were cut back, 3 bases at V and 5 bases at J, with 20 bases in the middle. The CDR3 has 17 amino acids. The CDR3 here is CASSDILGGGGHNEQFF. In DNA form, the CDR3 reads TGTGCCAGCAGTGACATATTAGGAGGGGGGGGGCACAATGAGCAGTTCTTC.

The CDR3 nucleotides read TGTGCCAGCAGCTCACTAGCGGAGGCCTACAATGAGCAGTTCTTC. Translation gives CASSSLAEAYNEQFF. V usage is TRBV7-8 and J usage is TRBJ2-1; 8 bases agree with TRBD2. The V gene's germline CDR1 is SGHVS and CDR2 FQNEAQ. Germline trimming cut 4 bases from V and 2 bases from J; bases unmatched to any gene: 4. There are 15 residues in the CDR3.

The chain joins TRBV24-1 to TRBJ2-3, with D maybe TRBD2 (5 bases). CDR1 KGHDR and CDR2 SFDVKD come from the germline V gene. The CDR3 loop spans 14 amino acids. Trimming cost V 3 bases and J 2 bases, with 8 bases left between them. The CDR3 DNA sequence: TGTGCCACCAGTGATCGGACTCACACAGATACGCAGTATTTT. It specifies CATSDRTHTDTQYF.

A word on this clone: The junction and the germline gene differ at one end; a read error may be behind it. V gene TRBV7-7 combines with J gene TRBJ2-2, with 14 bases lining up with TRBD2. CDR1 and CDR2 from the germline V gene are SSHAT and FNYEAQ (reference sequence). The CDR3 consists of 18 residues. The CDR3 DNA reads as TGTGCTAGCAGCTTTGGACTAGCGGGAGGTGCGAACACCGGGGAGCTGTTTTTT. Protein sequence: CASSFGLAGGANTGELFF.

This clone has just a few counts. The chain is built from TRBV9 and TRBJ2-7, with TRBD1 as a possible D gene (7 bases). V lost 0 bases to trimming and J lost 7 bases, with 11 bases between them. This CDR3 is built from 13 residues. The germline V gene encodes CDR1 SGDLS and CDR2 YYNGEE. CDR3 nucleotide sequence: TGTGCCAGCAGCGTAGGTCAGGGGGGAGAGCAGTACTTC. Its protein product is CASSVGQGGEQYF.

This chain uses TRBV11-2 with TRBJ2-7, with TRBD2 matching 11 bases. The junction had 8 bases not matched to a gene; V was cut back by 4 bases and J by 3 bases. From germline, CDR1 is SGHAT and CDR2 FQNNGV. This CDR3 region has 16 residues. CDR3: CASSSRGTSGVYEQYF. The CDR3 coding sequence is TGTGCCAGCAGCTCTCGAGGGACTAGCGGAGTCTACGAGCAGTACTTC.

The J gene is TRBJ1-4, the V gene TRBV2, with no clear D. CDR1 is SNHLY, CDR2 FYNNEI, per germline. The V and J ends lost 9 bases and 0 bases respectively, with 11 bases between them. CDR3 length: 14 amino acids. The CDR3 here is CASSTQATNEKLFF. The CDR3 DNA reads TGTGCCAGTAGTACCCAAGCAACTAATGAAAAACTGTTTTTT.

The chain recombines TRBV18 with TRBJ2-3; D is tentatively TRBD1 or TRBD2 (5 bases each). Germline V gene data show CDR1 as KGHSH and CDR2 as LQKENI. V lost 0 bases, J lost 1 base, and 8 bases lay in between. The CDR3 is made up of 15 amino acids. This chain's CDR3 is CASSPPGPGTDTQYF. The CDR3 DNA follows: TGTGCCAGCTCACCACCGGGACCGGGCACAGATACGCAGTATTTT.